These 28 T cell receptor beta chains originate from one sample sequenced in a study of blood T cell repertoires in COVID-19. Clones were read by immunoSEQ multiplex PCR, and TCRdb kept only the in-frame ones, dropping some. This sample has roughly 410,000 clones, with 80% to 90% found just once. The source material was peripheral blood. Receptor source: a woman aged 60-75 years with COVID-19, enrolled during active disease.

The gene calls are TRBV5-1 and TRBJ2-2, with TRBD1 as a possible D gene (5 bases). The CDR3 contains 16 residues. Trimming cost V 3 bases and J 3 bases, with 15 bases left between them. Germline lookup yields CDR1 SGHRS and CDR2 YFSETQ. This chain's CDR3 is CASSWGGQGYTGELFF. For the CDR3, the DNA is TGCGCCAGCAGCTGGGGCGGTCAGGGATACACCGGGGAGCTGTTTTTT.

CDR3 sequence (DNA): TGTGCCAGCAGCTTTACGACAGAAAACTATGGCTACACCTTC. This sequence encodes CASSFTTENYGYTF. The chain combines TRBV7-2 with TRBJ1-2; a possible D gene is TRBD1 (5 bases). Germline values: CDR1 SGHTA, CDR2 FQGNSA. The CDR3 extends over 14 amino acids. V dropped 3 bases and J dropped 2 bases, with 10 bases sitting between them.

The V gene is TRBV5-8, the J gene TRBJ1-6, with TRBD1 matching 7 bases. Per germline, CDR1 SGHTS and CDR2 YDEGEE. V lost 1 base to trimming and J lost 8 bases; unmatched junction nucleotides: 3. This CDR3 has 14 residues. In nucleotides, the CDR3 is TGTGCCAGCAGCTTGCGGCAGGGGGATTCACCCCTCCACTTT. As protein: CASSLRQGDSPLHF.

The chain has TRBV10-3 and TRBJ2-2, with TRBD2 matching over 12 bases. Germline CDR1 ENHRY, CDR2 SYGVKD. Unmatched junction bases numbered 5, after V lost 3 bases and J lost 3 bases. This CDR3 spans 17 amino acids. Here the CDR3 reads CAISDPTSGGDTGELFF. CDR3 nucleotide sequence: TGTGCCATCAGTGACCCGACTAGCGGGGGAGACACCGGGGAGCTGTTTTTT.

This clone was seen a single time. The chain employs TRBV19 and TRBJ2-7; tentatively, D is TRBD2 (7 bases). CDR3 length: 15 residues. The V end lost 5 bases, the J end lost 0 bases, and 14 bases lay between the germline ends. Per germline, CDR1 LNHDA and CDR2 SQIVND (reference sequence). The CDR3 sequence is CASSDQGGGSYEQYF. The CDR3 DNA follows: TGTGCCAGTAGTGATCAGGGAGGGGGCTCCTACGAGCAGTACTTC.

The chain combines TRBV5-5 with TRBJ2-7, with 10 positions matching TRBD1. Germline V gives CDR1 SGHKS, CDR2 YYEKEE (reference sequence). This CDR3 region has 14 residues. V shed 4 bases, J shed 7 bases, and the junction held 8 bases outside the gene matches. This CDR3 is CASSQSGTGVEQYF. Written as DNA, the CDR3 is TGTGCCAGCAGCCAATCCGGGACAGGGGTTGAGCAGTACTTC.

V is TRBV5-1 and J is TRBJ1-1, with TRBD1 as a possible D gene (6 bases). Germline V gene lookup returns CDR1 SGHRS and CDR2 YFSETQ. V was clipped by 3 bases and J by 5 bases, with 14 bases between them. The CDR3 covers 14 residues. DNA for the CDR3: TGCGCCAGCAGCTCCGCGGACCAGGGGACTGAAGCTTTCTTT. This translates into CASSSADQGTEAFF.

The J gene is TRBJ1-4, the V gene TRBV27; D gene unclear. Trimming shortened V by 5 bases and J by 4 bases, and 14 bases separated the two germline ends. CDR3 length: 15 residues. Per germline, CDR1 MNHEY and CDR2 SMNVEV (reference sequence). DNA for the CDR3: TGTGCCAGCAGTCTCTTCGGGGTTGATAATGAAAAACTGTTTTTT. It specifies CASSLFGVDNEKLFF.

CDR3 region: CASSQDRVRITEAFF. Written as DNA, the CDR3 is TGTGCCAGCAGCCAAGACAGGGTACGGATTACTGAAGCTTTCTTT. The chain combines TRBV14 with TRBJ1-1; D is perhaps TRBD1 (5 bases). Germline V CDR1 and CDR2: SGHDN, FVKESK. The CDR3 is 15 residues long. V was trimmed by 0 bases and J by 5 bases, leaving 13 bases between them.

The CDR3 here is CASSTKRGRNYGYTF. The CDR3, as DNA: TGTGCCAGCAGTACCAAACGGGGGAGAAACTATGGCTACACCTTC. The chain has TRBV6-7 and TRBJ1-2; TRBD1 might be the D (5 bases). TRBV6-7 is an ORF for which the function is uncertain. The CDR3 sequence is 15 residues long. Trimming removed 5 bases at V and 2 bases at J, with 15 bases between.

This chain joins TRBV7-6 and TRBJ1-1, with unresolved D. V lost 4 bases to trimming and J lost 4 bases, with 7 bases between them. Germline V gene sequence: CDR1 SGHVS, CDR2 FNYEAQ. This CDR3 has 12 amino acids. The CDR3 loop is CASSSPFTEAFF. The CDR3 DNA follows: TGTGCCAGCAGCTCCCCTTTCACTGAAGCTTTCTTT.

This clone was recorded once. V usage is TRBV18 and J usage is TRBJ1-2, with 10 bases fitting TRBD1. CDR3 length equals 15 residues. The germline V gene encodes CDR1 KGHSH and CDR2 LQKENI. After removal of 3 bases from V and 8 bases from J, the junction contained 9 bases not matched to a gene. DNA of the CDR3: TGTGCCAGCTCACCGTCGACAGGGGGCGTAGAAGGCTACACCTTC. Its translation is CASSPSTGGVEGYTF.

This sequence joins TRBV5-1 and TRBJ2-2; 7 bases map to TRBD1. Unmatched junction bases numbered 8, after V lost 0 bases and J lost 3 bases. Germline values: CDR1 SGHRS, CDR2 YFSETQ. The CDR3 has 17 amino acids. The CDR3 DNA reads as TGCGCCAGCAGCTTGGCCAACGGACAGGACTACACCGGGGAGCTGTTTTTT. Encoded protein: CASSLANGQDYTGELFF.

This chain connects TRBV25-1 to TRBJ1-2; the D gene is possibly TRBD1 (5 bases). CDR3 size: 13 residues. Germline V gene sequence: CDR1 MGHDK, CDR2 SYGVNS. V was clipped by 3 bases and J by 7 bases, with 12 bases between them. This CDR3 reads CASSEDRGSGYTF. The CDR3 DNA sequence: TGTGCCAGCAGTGAGGATAGGGGTAGTGGCTACACCTTC.

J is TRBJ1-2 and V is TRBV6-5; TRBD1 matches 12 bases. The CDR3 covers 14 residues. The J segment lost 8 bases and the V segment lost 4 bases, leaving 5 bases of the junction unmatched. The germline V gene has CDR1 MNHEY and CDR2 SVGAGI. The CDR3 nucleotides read TGTGCCAGCAGTTGGGACAGGGGGCTTGAGGGCTACACCTTC. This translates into CASSWDRGLEGYTF.

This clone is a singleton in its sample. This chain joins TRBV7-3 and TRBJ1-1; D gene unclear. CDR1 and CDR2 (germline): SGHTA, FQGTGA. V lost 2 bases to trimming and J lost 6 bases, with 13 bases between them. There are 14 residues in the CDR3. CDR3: CASSLGSWEAEAFF. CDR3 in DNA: TGTGCCAGCAGCTTAGGTTCTTGGGAGGCTGAAGCTTTCTTT.

The CDR3 nucleotides are TGTGCCAGCAGGACCCCCTCGACAGGCGACTCACCCCTCCACTTT. Amino acid sequence: CASRTPSTGDSPLHF. This chain joins TRBV6-5 and TRBJ1-6, with a weak D call TRBD1 (6 bases). The CDR3 consists of 15 residues. Germline CDR1 MNHEY, CDR2 SVGAGI. V lost 6 bases and J 10 bases, leaving 19 bases between the germline ends.

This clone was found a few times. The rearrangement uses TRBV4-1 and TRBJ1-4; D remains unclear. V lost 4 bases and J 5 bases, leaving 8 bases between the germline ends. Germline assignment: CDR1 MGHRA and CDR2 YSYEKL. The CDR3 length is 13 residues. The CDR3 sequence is CASSLRLNEKLFF. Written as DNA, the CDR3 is TGCGCCAGCAGCCTACGACTGAATGAAAAACTGTTTTTT.

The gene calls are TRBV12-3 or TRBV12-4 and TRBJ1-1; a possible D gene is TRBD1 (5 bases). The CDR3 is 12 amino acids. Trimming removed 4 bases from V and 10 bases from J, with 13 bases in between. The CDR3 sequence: CASSSSGTGAFF. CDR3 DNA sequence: TGTGCCAGCAGTTCCAGCGGGACGGGAGCTTTCTTT.

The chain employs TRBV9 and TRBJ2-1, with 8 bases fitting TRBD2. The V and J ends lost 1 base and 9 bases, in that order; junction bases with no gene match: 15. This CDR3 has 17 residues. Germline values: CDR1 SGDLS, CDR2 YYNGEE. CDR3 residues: CASSVQPGGDLQGEQFF. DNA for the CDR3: TGTGCCAGCAGCGTACAACCGGGGGGGGACCTACAAGGTGAGCAGTTCTTC.

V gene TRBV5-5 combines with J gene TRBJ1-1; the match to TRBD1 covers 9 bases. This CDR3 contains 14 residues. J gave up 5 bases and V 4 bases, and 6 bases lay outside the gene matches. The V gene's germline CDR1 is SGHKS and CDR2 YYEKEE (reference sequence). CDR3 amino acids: CASSDPTGGTEAFF. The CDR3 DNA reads TGTGCCAGCAGCGACCCGACAGGGGGAACTGAAGCTTTCTTT.

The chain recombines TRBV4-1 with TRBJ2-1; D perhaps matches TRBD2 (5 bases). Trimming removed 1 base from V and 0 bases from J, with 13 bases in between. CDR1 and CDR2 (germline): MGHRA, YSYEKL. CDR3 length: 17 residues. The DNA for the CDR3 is TGCGCCAGCAGCCAAGTCGGTGGCGGGCGCTCCTACAATGAGCAGTTCTTC. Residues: CASSQVGGGRSYNEQFF.

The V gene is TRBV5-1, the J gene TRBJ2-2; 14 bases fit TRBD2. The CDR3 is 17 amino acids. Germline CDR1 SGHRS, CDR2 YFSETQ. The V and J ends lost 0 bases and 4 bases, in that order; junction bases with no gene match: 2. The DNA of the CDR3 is TGCGCCAGCAGCTTGGGACTAGCGGGGGGGCCCACCGGGGAGCTGTTTTTT. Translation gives CASSLGLAGGPTGELFF.

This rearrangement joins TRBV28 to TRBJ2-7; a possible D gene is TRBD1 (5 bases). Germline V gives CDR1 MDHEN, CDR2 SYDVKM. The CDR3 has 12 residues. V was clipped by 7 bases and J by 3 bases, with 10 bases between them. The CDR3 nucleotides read TGTGCCAGCACCCTAAGGGGCTACGAGCAGTACTTC. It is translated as CASTLRGYEQYF.

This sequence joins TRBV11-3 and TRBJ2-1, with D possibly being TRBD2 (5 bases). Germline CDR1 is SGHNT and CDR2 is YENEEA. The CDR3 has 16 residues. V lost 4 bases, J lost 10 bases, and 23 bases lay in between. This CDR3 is CASSSRSVVPGGEQFF. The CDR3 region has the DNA TGTGCCAGCAGCTCCCGGTCCGTGGTCCCCGGCGGGGAGCAGTTCTTC.

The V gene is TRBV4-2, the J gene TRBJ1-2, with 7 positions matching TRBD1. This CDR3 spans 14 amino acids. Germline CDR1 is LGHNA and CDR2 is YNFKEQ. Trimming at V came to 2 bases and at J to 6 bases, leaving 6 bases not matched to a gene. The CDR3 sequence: CASSQIDRAHGYTF. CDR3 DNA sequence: TGTGCCAGCAGCCAAATTGACAGGGCCCATGGCTACACCTTC.

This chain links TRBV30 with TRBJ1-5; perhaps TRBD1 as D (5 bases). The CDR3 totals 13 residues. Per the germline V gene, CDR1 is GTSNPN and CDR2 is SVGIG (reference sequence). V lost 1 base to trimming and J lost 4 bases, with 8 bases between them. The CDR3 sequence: CAWSGGGNQPQHF. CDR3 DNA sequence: TGTGCCTGGAGTGGGGGGGGGAATCAGCCCCAGCATTTT. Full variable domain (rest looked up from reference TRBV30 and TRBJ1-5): SQTIHQWPATLVQPVGSPLSLECTVEGTSNPNLYWYRQAAGRGLQLLFYSVGIGQISSEVPQNLSASRPQDRQFILSSKKLLLSDSGFYLCAWSGGGNQPQHFGDGTRLSIL.

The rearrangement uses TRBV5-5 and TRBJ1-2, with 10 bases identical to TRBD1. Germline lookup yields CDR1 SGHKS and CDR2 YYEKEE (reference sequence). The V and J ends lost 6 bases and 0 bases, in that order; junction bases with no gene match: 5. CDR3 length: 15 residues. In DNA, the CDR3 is TGTGCCAGCAACAAAGGACAGGGGGCTAACTATGGCTACACCTTC. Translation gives CASNKGQGANYGYTF.